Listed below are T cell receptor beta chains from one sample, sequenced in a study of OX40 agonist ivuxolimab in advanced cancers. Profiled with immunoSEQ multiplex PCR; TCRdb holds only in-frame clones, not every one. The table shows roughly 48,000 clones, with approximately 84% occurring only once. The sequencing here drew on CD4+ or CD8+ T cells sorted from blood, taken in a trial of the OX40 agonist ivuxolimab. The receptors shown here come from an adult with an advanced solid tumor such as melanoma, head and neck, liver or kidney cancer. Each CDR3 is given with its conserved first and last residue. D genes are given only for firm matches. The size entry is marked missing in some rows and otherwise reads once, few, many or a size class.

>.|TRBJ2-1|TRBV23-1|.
TGCGCCAGCAGTCAAGTCCCAAGGGTTACCTACAATGAGCAGTTCTTC
CASSQVPRVTYNEQFF
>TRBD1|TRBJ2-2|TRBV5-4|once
TGTGCCAGCAGCATCCTGACAGGGGGTGACACCGGGGAGCTGTTTTTT
CASSILTGGDTGELFF
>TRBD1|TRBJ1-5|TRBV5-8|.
TGTGCCAGCAGCGGACAGGGAAATCAGCCCCAGCATTTT
CASSGQGNQPQHF
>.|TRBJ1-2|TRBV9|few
TGTGCCAGCAGCGTAGGTTGGGGGAACTATGGCTACACCTTC
CASSVGWGNYGYTF
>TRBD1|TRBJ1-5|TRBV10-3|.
TGTGCCATCAGTGGAGGGACAGGGGGCGAAAATCAGCCCCAGCATTTT
CAISGGTGGENQPQHF
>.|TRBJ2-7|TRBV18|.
TGTGCCAGCTCAGGAATGGGGACCCAGGGGGGTGTGGAGCAGTACTTC
CASSGMGTQGGVEQYF
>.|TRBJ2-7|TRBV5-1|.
TGCGCCAGCAGCCAAGGACAGAGTGCGTCCTACGAGCAGTACTTC
CASSQGQSASYEQYF
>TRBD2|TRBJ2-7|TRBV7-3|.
TGTGCCAGCAGCTTCCTAGCGGGGGGCGAGCAGTACTTC
CASSFLAGGEQYF
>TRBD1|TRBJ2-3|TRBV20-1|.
TGCAGTGCTGGGACAGGTTTAACGCAGTATTTT
CSAGTGLTQYF
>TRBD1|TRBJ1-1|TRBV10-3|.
TGTGCCATCAGCCTAGAACAGGGGAGAGGCACTGAAGCTTTCTTT
CAISLEQGRGTEAFF
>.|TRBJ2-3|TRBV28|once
TGTGCCAGCAGTTTAAGGGATACGCAGTATTTT
CASSLRDTQYF
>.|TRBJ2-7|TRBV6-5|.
TGTGCCAGCAGCACAGGGTTACCGCCCCCCTACGAGCAGTACTTC
CASSTGLPPPYEQYF
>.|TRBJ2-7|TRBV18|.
TGTGCCAGCTCACCCGCAGACAGATTCTACGAGCAGTACTTC
CASSPADRFYEQYF
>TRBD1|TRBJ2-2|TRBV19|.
TGTGCCAGTAGTATAGTACAGGGGCCCGGGGAGCTGTTTTTT
CASSIVQGPGELFF
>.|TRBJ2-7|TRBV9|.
TGTGCCAGCAGCGTAGAGGCGAGACTCACCTACGAGCAGTACTTC
CASSVEARLTYEQYF
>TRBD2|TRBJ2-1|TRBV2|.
TGTGCCAGCAGCACTAGCGGGAGGGCCTTCTGCAATGAGCAGTTCTTC
CASSTSGRAFCNEQFF
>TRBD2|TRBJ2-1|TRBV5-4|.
TGTGCCAGCAGCCCAAGGACCCTAGCGGGAGGCTACAATGAGCAGTTCTTC
CASSPRTLAGGYNEQFF
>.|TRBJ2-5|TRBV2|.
TGTGCCAGCAGTGAAGCGAACCAGGGCTTAGAGACCCAGTACTTC
CASSEANQGLETQYF
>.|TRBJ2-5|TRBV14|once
TGTGCCAGCTCGCTGGCGGAGACCCAGTACTTC
CASSLAETQYF
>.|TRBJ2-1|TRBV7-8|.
TGTGCCAGCAGCTTAGACGGACTGACTAGAAATGAGCAGTTCTTC
CASSLDGLTRNEQFF
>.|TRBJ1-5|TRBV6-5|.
TGTGCCAGCAGTTACCAAACCTCGGGGGAACAGCCCCAGCATTTT
CASSYQTSGEQPQHF
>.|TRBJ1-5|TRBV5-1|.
TGCGCCAGCAGCCAGGGCCCTAGCAATCAGCCCCAGCATTTT
CASSQGPSNQPQHF
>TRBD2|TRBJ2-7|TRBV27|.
TGTGCCAGCAGTGCCGGCGGGGGGGAGCAGTACTTC
CASSAGGGEQYF
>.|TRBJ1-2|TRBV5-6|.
TGTGCCAGCAGCTTGTCGGGTTCAGAGGGGGGCTACACCTTC
CASSLSGSEGGYTF
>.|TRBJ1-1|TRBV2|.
TGTGCCAGCAGTGTCGGCACGAACACTGAAGCTTTCTTT
CASSVGTNTEAFF
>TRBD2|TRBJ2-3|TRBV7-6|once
TGTGCCAGCAGCCCTGGGACTACCCTCGCCGATACGCAGTATTTT
CASSPGTTLADTQYF
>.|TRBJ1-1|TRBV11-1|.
TGTGCCAGCAGCGATTCGGGACGGCGGAGGGGTCGGTCTGAAGCTTTCTTT
CASSDSGRRRGRSEAFF
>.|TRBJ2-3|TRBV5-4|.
TGTGCCAGCAGCTTCCGGAGTAGCACAGATACGCAGTATTTT
CASSFRSSTDTQYF
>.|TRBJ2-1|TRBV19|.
TGTGCCAGTAGTATCGGAGGGCGGGGTGTATCCTACAATGAGCAGTTCTTC
CASSIGGRGVSYNEQFF
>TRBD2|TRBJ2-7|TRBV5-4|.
TGTGCCAGCAGCTTGGGCGGCGGGGGAAACTCCTACGAGCAGTACTTC
CASSLGGGGNSYEQYF
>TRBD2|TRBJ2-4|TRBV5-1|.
TGCGCCAGCAGCTTGGTGGGCGGGAGTCTCAAAAACATTCAGTACTTC
CASSLVGGSLKNIQYF
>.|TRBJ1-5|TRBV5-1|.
TGCGCCAGCAGTCGGGACGGAGCCAATCAGCCCCAGCATTTT
CASSRDGANQPQHF
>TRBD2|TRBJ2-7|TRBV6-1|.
TGTGCCAGCAAGCCGGGACTAGGAGTTTCCTACGAGCAGTACTTC
CASKPGLGVSYEQYF
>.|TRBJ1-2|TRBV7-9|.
TGTGCCAGCAGCTTAGACGAGGGCGGCTACACCTTC
CASSLDEGGYTF
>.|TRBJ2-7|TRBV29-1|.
TGCAGCGTTGAGTATGCGGCGAGCTCCTACGAGCAGTACTTC
CSVEYAASSYEQYF
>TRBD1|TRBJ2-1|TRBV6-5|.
TGTGCCAGCAGTTACGGACAGGGCCGGGGTGAGCAGTTCTTC
CASSYGQGRGEQFF
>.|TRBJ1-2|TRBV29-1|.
TGCAGCGTTTCAAGGAATGGCTATGGCTACACCTTC
CSVSRNGYGYTF
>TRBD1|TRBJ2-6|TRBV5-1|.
TGCGCCAGCAGCTCCGGGACAGGGACCGGGGCCAACGTCCTGACTTTC
CASSSGTGTGANVLTF
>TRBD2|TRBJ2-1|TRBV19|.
TGTGCCAGTAGTATGGCTAGCGGGTTCAATGAGCAGTTCTTC
CASSMASGFNEQFF
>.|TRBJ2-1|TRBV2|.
TGTGCCAGCAGGAGGTATTCGTACAATGAGCAGTTCTTC
CASRRYSYNEQFF
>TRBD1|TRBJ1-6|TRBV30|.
TGTGCCTGGAACGACAGGGATGATTCACCCCTCCACTTT
CAWNDRDDSPLHF
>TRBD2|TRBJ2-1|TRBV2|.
TGTGCCAGCAGTGAGAGCGGGAGTTACAATGAGCAGTTCTTC
CASSESGSYNEQFF
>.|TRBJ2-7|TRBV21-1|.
TGTGCCAGCAGCAAAGCCGGGGTTGGTCGGGATCTACACTCCTACGAGCAGTACTTC
CASSKAGVGRDLHSYEQYF
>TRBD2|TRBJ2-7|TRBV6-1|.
TGTGCCAGCAGTGAAATGTTACTAGCGGGGGCCTACGAGCAGTACTTC
CASSEMLLAGAYEQYF
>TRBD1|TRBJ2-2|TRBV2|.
TGTGCCAGCGCTTCCGGGACAGGGTACACCGGGGAGCTGTTTTTT
CASASGTGYTGELFF
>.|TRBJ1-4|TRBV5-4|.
TGTGCCAGCAGTACCCAGGGTAAGGGCGAAAAACTGTTTTTT
CASSTQGKGEKLFF